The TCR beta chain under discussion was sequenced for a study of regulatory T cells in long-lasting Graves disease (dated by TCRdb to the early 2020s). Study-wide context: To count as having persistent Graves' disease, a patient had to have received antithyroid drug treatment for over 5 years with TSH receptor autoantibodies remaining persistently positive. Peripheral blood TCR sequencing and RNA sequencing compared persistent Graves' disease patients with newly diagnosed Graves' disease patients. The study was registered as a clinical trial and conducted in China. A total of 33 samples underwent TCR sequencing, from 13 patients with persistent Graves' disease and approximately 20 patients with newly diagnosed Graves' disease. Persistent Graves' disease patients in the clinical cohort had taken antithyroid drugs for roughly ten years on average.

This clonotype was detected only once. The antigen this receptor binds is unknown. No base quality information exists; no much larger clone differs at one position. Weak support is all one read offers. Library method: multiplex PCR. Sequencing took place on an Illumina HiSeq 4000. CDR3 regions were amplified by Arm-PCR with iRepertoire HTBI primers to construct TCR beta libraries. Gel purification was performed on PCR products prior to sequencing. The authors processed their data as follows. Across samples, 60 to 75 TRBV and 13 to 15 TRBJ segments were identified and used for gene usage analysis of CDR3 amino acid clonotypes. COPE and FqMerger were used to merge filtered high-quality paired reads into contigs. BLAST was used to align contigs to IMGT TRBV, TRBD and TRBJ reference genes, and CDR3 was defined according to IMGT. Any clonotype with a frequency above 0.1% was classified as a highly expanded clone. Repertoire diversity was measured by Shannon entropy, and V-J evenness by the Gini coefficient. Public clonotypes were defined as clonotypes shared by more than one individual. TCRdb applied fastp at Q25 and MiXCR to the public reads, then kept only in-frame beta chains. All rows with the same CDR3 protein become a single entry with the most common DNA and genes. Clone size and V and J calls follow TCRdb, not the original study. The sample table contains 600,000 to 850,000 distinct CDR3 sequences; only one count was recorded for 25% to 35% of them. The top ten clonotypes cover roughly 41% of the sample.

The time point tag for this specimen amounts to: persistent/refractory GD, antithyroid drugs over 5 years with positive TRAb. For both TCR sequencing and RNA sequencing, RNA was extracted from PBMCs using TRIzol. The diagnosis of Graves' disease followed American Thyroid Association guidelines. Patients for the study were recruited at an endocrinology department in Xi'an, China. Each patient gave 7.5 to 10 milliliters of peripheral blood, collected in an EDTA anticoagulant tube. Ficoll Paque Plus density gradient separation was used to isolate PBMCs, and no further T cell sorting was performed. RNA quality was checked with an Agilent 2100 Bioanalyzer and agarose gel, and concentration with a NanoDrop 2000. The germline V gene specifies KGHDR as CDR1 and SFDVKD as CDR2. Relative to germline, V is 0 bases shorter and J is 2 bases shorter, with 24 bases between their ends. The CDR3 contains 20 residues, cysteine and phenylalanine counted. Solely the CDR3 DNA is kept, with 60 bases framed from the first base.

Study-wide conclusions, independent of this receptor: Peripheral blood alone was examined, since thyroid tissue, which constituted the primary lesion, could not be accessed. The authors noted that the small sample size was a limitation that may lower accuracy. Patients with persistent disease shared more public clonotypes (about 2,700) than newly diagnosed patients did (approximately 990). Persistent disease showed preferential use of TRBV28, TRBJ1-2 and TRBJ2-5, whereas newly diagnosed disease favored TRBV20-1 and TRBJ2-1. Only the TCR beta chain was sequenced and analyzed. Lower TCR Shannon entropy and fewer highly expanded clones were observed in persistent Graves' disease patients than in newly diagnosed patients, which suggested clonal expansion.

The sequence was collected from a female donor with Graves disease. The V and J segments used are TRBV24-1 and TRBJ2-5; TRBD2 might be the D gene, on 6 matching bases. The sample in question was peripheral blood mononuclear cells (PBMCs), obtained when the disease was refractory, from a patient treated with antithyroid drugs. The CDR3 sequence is CATSDLPHRGGDRGQETQYF. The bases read TGTGCCACCAGTGATTTGCCCCATCGAGGCGGGGACCGGGGGCAAGAGACCCAGTACTTC.